This note documents a single T cell receptor beta chain sequence. No antigen is known for it. The sample comes from a study of early stage breast cancer tumors. Study-wide results and caveats: Tumors had 2 to 3-fold higher T cell density and higher clonality than adjacent normal breast tissue.

The V gene end was trimmed by 7 bases and the J gene end by 5 bases; junction bases not matched to a gene: 7. Germline CDR1 and CDR2: SQVTM and ANQGSEA. This CDR3 has 13 amino acids. Here immunoSEQ multiplex PCR was the method, and the copy in TCRdb shows in-frame clones only, minus some. The table shows fewer than 90,000 clones, with 65% to 85% occurring only once. The receptor's source is a person between 60 and 69 years old with breast cancer. Specimen: blood. The chain combines TRBV29-1 with TRBJ2-5, with 10 positions matching TRBD1. The CDR3 DNA reads as TGCAGCGCAAGGACAGGGGGGATCGAGACCCAGTACTTC. It yields the protein CSARTGGIETQYF.